This TCR beta chain originates from a study of blood T cell repertoires in COVID-19. As for the study in general: Researchers got acute and convalescent COVID-19 samples from the United States, Italy and Spain. Nucleic acid was either cDNA or gDNA, and it came from T cells, B-cell-depleted T cells, or PBMCs.

Individuals drawn from under 30 US areas were about 18 to 95 years old. This clone occurred once. Clones were read by immunoSEQ multiplex PCR, and TCRdb kept only the in-frame ones, dropping some. The sample includes a few hundred thousand clones, 70% to 90% seen only once; the top ten take roughly 4.5%. Per germline, CDR1 LGHDT and CDR2 YNNKEL (reference sequence). The CDR3 runs to 13 residues. V was trimmed by 0 bases and J by 5 bases, leaving 7 bases between them. The source material was PBMCs or T cells enriched from blood (not recorded which). J is TRBJ1-2 and V is TRBV3-1 (or the pseudogene TRBV3-2), with D hard to call. The source is a woman aged 25-40 years who had been exposed to COVID-19. The CDR3 DNA sequence: TGTGCCAGCAGCCAAGAGGTTCTATATGGCTACACCTTC. Protein product: CASSQEVLYGYTF.